This T cell receptor beta chain was identified in a study of T cells in Graves' hyperthyroidism and ophthalmopathy. Study-level results: The model anticipated ophthalmopathy a median about six months pre-onset.

These patients, aged 18 to 65, had recently diagnosed hyperthyroidism lasting under 2 months. Uncontrolled infection, other autoimmune disease, pregnancy or lactation barred patients from enrollment. Source material for PBMCs was about 10 ml fresh peripheral blood. Amplification targeted TCR beta CDR3 regions from RNA transcripts. HTBI primers were used for first-round RT-PCR of the TCR CDR3. TCRdb independently ran MiXCR on the multiplex PCR reads; one entry per CDR3 protein. The repertoire holds roughly 700,000 distinct CDR3 sequences, with around a third as singletons. Only a few counts were recorded for this clonotype. Antigen: not known. CDR1 and CDR2 from the germline V gene are MGHRA and YSYEKL. CDR3 size: 15 residues. V was trimmed by 4 bases and J by 3 bases, leaving 15 bases between them.

The chain recombines TRBV4-1 with TRBJ1-1; no clear D. This sequence originates from a woman between 40 and 50 years old with Graves' hyperthyroidism. The sample taken for sequencing was blood. CDR3 residues: CASSRYDSRDTEAFF. The DNA for the CDR3 is TGCGCCAGCAGCCGGTATGACTCGAGGGACACTGAAGCTTTCTTT.